These 13 T cell receptor beta chains were sequenced from one sample in a study of graft-versus-host responses after intestinal transplantation. Antigens for these TCRs are unknown. Repertoires were generated with immunoSEQ multiplex PCR, while TCRdb's copy carries only in-frame clones and drops some. Of about 100,000 clones detected, roughly 87% appear once; the ten largest clones hold around 0.95%. Sequencing was performed on unstimulated CD4+ T cells sorted from spleen or lymph node cells, taken before transplant. These TCRs come from a human donor who was the organ donor for an intestinal transplant.

This chain connects TRBV11-2 to TRBJ1-5; D is unclear. CDR1 and CDR2 (germline): SGHAT, FQNNGV. The CDR3 runs to 11 residues. V lost 3 bases and J lost 8, with 5 bases in between. The CDR3 region is CASSFSEPQHF. CDR3 in DNA: TGTGCCAGCAGCTTCTCAGAGCCCCAGCATTTT.

The rearrangement uses TRBV5-8 and TRBJ1-2; 9 bases align to TRBD1. The CDR3 is 14 residues long. Germline lookup yields CDR1 SGHTS and CDR2 YDEGEE. Unmatched junction bases numbered 8, after V lost 4 bases and J lost 7 bases. The CDR3 protein is CASSGRQGVSGYTF. CDR3 nucleotides: TGTGCCAGCAGCGGGAGACAGGGGGTGAGTGGCTACACCTTC.

This chain uses TRBV20-1 with TRBJ2-7; D is uncertain. Trimming stripped 3 bases from V and 1 base from J, with 4 bases between. The CDR3 consists of 11 residues. Germline lookup yields CDR1 DFQATT and CDR2 SNEGSKA (reference sequence). The CDR3 nucleotides are TGCAGTGCTAGGCGGTCCTACGAGCAGTACTTC. It yields the protein CSARRSYEQYF.

This clone was detected only once. The chain links TRBV25-1 to TRBJ2-5, with D unresolved. Germline V CDR1 and CDR2: MGHDK, SYGVNS. CDR3 size: 15 residues. V lost 3 bases and J lost 0, with 11 bases in between. The DNA of the CDR3 is TGTGCCAGCAGTGACTCAAGCTGGTACCAAGAGACCCAGTACTTC. It codes for CASSDSSWYQETQYF.

The rearrangement joins TRBV6-5 to TRBJ1-2; tentative D call: TRBD1 (5 bases). Germline loops: CDR1 MNHEY, CDR2 SVGAGI. This CDR3 is 15 amino acids long. V lost 5 bases and J 2 bases, leaving 15 bases between the germline ends. The CDR3 sequence: CASSPGGGTNYGYTF. In DNA, the CDR3 is TGTGCCAGCAGTCCTGGCGGGGGTACGAACTATGGCTACACCTTC.

This chain joins TRBV7-9 and TRBJ1-6, with D tentatively TRBD1 (6 bases). Germline V gene data show CDR1 as SEHNR and CDR2 as FQNEAQ (reference sequence). Between the trimmed V and J ends, which lost 7 bases and 7 bases, there was a span of 11 bases. The CDR3 consists of 13 residues. In DNA form, the CDR3 reads TGTGCCAGCACCGACAGGCGCAATTCACCCCTCCACTTT. Protein sequence: CASTDRRNSPLHF.

The chain couples TRBV19 to TRBJ2-3, with 7 bases that match TRBD2. The germline gives CDR1 LNHDA, CDR2 SQIVND (reference sequence). The junction had 1 base not matched to a gene; V was cut back by 5 bases and J by 2 bases. The CDR3 extends over 13 amino acids. The CDR3 DNA follows: TGTGCCAGTAGTCGGGAGGACACAGATACGCAGTATTTT. It codes for CASSREDTDTQYF.

The sample holds one count of this clone. V gene TRBV15 combines with J gene TRBJ2-5, with 11 bases that match TRBD2. Losses at the gene ends were 2 bases for V and 2 bases for J; bases not matched to a gene: 4. The CDR3 totals 16 residues. Germline CDR1 LNHNV, CDR2 YYDKDF (reference sequence). CDR3 amino acids: CATSRRLAGRQETQYF. The CDR3 nucleotides read TGTGCCACCAGCAGAAGACTAGCGGGGAGACAAGAGACCCAGTACTTC.

The rearrangement links TRBV6-1 to TRBJ1-4; D unresolved. This CDR3 is built from 14 residues. CDR1 is MNHNS, CDR2 SASEGT, per germline. Trimming shortened V by 3 bases and J by 0 bases, and 5 bases separated the two germline ends. CDR3 amino acids: CASSDWATNEKLFF. CDR3 DNA: TGTGCCAGCAGTGATTGGGCAACTAATGAAAAACTGTTTTTT.

The CDR3 bases are TGTGCCAGCAGATTGGGACACGCTTACGAGCAGTACTTC. It translates to CASRLGHAYEQYF. The chain recombines TRBV6-1 with TRBJ2-7; D perhaps matches TRBD1 (6 bases). CDR1 and CDR2 from the germline V gene are MNHNS and SASEGT. This CDR3 has 13 amino acids. Trimming shortened V by 6 bases and J by 4 bases, and 13 bases separated the two germline ends.

The chain carries TRBV7-2 and TRBJ2-7; 9 nucleotides align to TRBD2. This CDR3 has 15 amino acids. From germline, CDR1 is SGHTA and CDR2 FQGNSA. The V and J ends lost 5 bases and 2 bases, in that order; junction bases with no gene match: 7. CDR3 coding DNA: TGTGCCAGCAGCCAGACTAGCGGTCAAACCTACGAGCAGTACTTC. The encoded protein is CASSQTSGQTYEQYF.

The chain employs TRBV5-1 and TRBJ1-3, with a tentative D call TRBD1 (5 bases). The CDR3 totals 13 residues. Germline loops: CDR1 SGHRS, CDR2 YFSETQ. V dropped 4 bases and J dropped 1 base, with 6 bases sitting between them. CDR3 loop: CASSAGSGNTIYF. The CDR3, as DNA: TGCGCCAGCAGCGCAGGGTCTGGAAACACCATATATTTT.

J is TRBJ2-7 and V is TRBV5-1; TRBD2 is a possible D gene (6 bases). Trimming removed 7 bases at V and 3 bases at J, with 20 bases between. CDR3 size: 15 residues. Germline V lookup: CDR1 SGHRS, CDR2 YFSETQ. The DNA for the CDR3 is TGCGCCAGCGGACGATCTGGAGGGGCCGGCTACGAGCAGTACTTC. This encodes CASGRSGGAGYEQYF.